The 21 T cell receptor beta chains below come from one sample, sequenced in a study of neurological immune-mediated disorders. Each CDR3 protein gets one entry after TCRdb re-called the 5' RACE reads with MiXCR. Here the sample spans 40,000 or so distinct CDR3 sequences, less than 8.5% being singletons. The sample was PBMCs. These TCRs come from a middle-aged woman in good health.

Many counts were recorded for this clonotype. The gene calls are TRBV24-1 and TRBJ1-1; possibly TRBD1 for D (5 bases). The CDR3 consists of 17 residues. V lost 7 bases and J 1 base, leaving 21 bases between the germline ends. Looked up from germline, CDR1 is KGHDR and CDR2 is SFDVKD. CDR3 sequence reads: CATRGGGPLAKNTEAFF. Written as DNA, the CDR3 is TGTGCCACCAGGGGGGGGGGACCCCTTGCGAAGAACACTGAAGCTTTCTTT.

This clonotype appeared many times. The chain uses TRBV12-3 or TRBV12-4 and TRBJ1-2, with D possibly TRBD1 on 6 matching bases. V shed 2 bases and J shed 8 bases, with 12 bases lying between them. The CDR3 spans 13 residues. This CDR3 is CASSLQGTGGYTF. CDR3 DNA sequence: TGTGCCAGCAGTTTACAGGGGACGGGCGGCTACACCTTC.

This clonotype was detected many times. V and J are TRBV30 and TRBJ1-5; D is undetermined. Germline V CDR1 and CDR2: GTSNPN, SVGIG (reference sequence). V lost 0 bases and J lost 4, with 7 bases in between. This CDR3 region has 13 residues. CDR3 in amino acids: CAWSVDGNQPQHF. For the CDR3, the DNA is TGTGCCTGGAGTGTAGACGGGAATCAGCCCCAGCATTTT.

At least ten counts were recorded for this clonotype. In nucleotides, the CDR3 is TGTGCCAGCAACAGGAGGGCGCGGGACCTGAGAATCTGGGCGGCCAACGTCCTGACTTTC. Translated, it gives CASNRRARDLRIWAANVLTF. V and J are TRBV28 and TRBJ2-6, with D perhaps TRBD2 (6 bases). The ends were cut back, 7 bases at V and 6 bases at J, with 31 bases in the middle. Per the germline V gene, CDR1 is MDHEN and CDR2 is SYDVKM. The CDR3 totals 20 residues.

This clonotype was detected many times. The J gene is TRBJ2-7, the V gene TRBV7-8; no firm D call. CDR1 is SGHVS, CDR2 FQNEAQ, per germline. The ends were cut back, 1 base at V and 5 bases at J, with 12 bases in the middle. The CDR3 runs 14 residues. Written as DNA, the CDR3 is TGTGCCAGCAGCTTAGTTGGCCCAACGAACGAGCAGTACGTC. Protein sequence: CASSLVGPTNEQYV.

As for this clonotype: The junction differs from germline at one of its ends, possibly a read error. The chain links TRBV7-9 to TRBJ2-3; 12 bases fit TRBD2. This CDR3 is built from 16 residues. Germline CDR1 reads SEHNR; CDR2 reads FQNEAQ (reference sequence). In DNA form, the CDR3 reads TGTGCCAACAGCCTTTCTAGCGGGAGGGCGACAGATACGCAGTATTTT. Its translation: CANSLSSGRATDTQYF.

In its sample, this clonotype was seen many times. The chain uses TRBV5-1 and TRBJ2-1; the D gene is possibly TRBD2 (6 bases). The CDR3 consists of 14 residues. V gave up 0 bases and J gave up 10 bases, with 14 bases separating them. Germline assignment: CDR1 SGHRS and CDR2 YFSETQ. The CDR3 sequence: CASSLVGPLAEQFF. The CDR3 DNA reads as TGCGCCAGCAGCTTGGTGGGACCTCTAGCGGAGCAGTTCTTC. Full variable domain (rest looked up from reference TRBV5-1 and TRBJ2-1): KAGVTQTPRYLIKTRGQQVTLSCSPISGHRSVSWYQQTPGQGLQFLFEYFSETQRNKGNFPGRFSGRQFSNSRSEMNVSTLELGDSALYLCASSLVGPLAEQFFGPGTRLTVL.

This clonotype appeared many times. The rearrangement links TRBV5-1 to TRBJ2-5, with TRBD2 as a possible D gene (6 bases). The CDR3 totals 15 residues. Germline V lookup: CDR1 SGHRS, CDR2 YFSETQ. V was clipped by 9 bases and J by 5 bases, with 23 bases between them. The CDR3, as DNA: TGCGCCACCAAAAGGGAGGCCACGGATAGGGAGACCCAGTACTTC. It codes for CATKREATDRETQYF.

This clonotype was counted ten times or more. The rearrangement uses TRBV12-3 or TRBV12-4 and TRBJ1-5; TRBD1 matches at 9 bases. The CDR3 is 15 amino acids. Trimming took 3 bases from V and 6 from J; bases not matched to a gene: 6. CDR3 loop: CASSFSGQGSQPQHF. The CDR3 nucleotides are TGTGCCAGCAGTTTCTCGGGACAGGGTAGTCAGCCCCAGCATTTT.

CDR3 loop: CSVGTGTPEQYF. CDR3 nucleotide sequence: TGCAGCGTAGGGACAGGGACCCCCGAGCAGTACTTC. The chain recombines TRBV29-1 with TRBJ2-7; 9 bases are shared with TRBD1. This CDR3 has 12 residues. V gave up 6 bases and J gave up 6 bases; unmatched junction bases: 6. Germline V CDR1 and CDR2: SQVTM, ANQGSEA.

This clonotype was seen repeatedly, ten times or more. This rearrangement joins TRBV20-1 to TRBJ2-3, with D possibly TRBD1 on 6 matching bases. This CDR3 is 16 amino acids long. Germline V gives CDR1 DFQATT, CDR2 SNEGSKA (reference sequence). Trimming took 3 bases from V and 0 from J, leaving 16 bases between them. Here the CDR3 reads CSASYRTVSSTDTQYF. CDR3 nucleotide sequence: TGCAGTGCTAGTTACCGGACAGTCTCTAGCACAGATACGCAGTATTTT.

Ten or more counts support this clonotype. The chain joins TRBV20-1 to TRBJ2-7, with TRBD2 matching 7 bases. The CDR3 is 13 amino acids. From germline, CDR1 is DFQATT and CDR2 SNEGSKA (reference sequence). V shed 5 bases and J 2 bases; nucleotides not matched to a gene: 6. The CDR3 nucleotides read TGCAGTGCTCGGGGAGGGAGGCCCTACGAGCAGTACTTC. As protein: CSARGGRPYEQYF.

Many counts were recorded for this clonotype. The chain carries TRBV6-5 and TRBJ2-7, with TRBD1 matching 7 bases. Germline CDR1 is MNHEY and CDR2 is SVGAGI. This CDR3 is built from 14 residues. V was clipped by 6 bases and J by 6 bases; unmatched bases: 11. The CDR3 loop reads CASSRDSLGGEQYV. DNA for the CDR3: TGTGCCAGCAGCCGGGACAGCCTGGGCGGCGAGCAGTACGTC.

This clonotype was counted many times. This chain connects TRBV5-1 to TRBJ1-2, with 8 nucleotides matching TRBD1. This CDR3 spans 14 amino acids. Losses at the gene ends were 0 bases for V and 6 bases for J; bases not matched to a gene: 4. Germline values: CDR1 SGHRS, CDR2 YFSETQ. CDR3 amino acids: CASSLADREDGYTF. The CDR3 DNA reads as TGCGCCAGCAGCTTGGCGGACAGGGAGGATGGCTACACCTTC.

At least ten counts were recorded for this clonotype. The chain recombines TRBV27 with TRBJ2-5; 9 nucleotides line up with TRBD2. Trimming removed 3 bases from V and 4 bases from J; junction bases left unmatched: 6. CDR1 MNHEY and CDR2 SMNVEV come from the germline V gene (reference sequence). CDR3 length: 15 amino acids. CDR3 nucleotides: TGTGCCAGCAGTTTCGCGGGGGGGCAGGGAGAGACCCAGTACTTC. This translates into CASSFAGGQGETQYF.

This clonotype was counted between two and nine times. The chain uses TRBV19 and TRBJ2-7; 8 positions agree with TRBD2. V shed 4 bases, J shed 3 bases, and the junction held 2 bases outside the gene matches. The length of the CDR3 is 13 residues. The germline CDR1 and CDR2 sequences are LNHDA and SQIVND (reference sequence). The DNA of the CDR3 is TGTGCCAGTAGTAGGAGCGGGAGCTACGAGCAGTACTTC. This encodes CASSRSGSYEQYF.

In its sample, this clonotype was seen a few times. The chain couples TRBV19 to TRBJ2-1, with TRBD1 as a possible D gene (5 bases). V lost 5 bases to trimming and J lost 1 base, with 12 bases between them. The CDR3 contains 15 residues. Germline values: CDR1 LNHDA, CDR2 SQIVND (reference sequence). The CDR3 DNA sequence: TGTGCCAGTAGTTTCAGGGTCTGGTCCTACAATGAGCAGTTCTTC. Translated, it gives CASSFRVWSYNEQFF.

This clonotype was counted many times. J is TRBJ1-2 and V is TRBV5-6; no definite D call. V was clipped by 1 base and J by 8 bases, with 9 bases between them. Per the germline V gene, CDR1 is SGHDT and CDR2 is YYEEEE. This CDR3 has 12 residues. The CDR3 region has the DNA TGTGCCAGCAGCTTGTTCCCCGAAGGCTACACCTTC. This codes for CASSLFPEGYTF.

This clonotype has a handful of counts. The genes are TRBV6-5 and TRBJ1-1; TRBD1 agrees at 8 bases. This CDR3 is 13 amino acids long. V gave up 5 bases and J gave up 4 bases; unmatched junction bases: 3. The germline CDR1 and CDR2 sequences are MNHEY and SVGAGI. The CDR3 bases are TGTGCCAGCAGTCATGGACAGGGCACTGAAGCTTTCTTT. Translating it yields CASSHGQGTEAFF.

This clonotype was observed many times. The V and J genes are TRBV15 and TRBJ2-1, with 14 bases matching TRBD2. The CDR3 length is 17 residues. V lost 1 base, J lost 6 bases, and 5 bases stayed unmatched. CDR1 and CDR2 from the germline V gene are LNHNV and YYDKDF (reference sequence). CDR3 loop: CATSRASGTSGSNEQFF. CDR3 in DNA: TGTGCCACCAGCAGAGCCTCCGGGACTAGCGGGAGCAATGAGCAGTTCTTC. The whole variable domain, filled in from reference TRBV15 and TRBJ2-1, reads DAMVIQNPRYQVTQFGKPVTLSCSQTLNHNVMYWYQQKSSQAPKLLFHYYDKDFNNEADTPDNFQSRRPNTSFCFLDIRSPGLGDTAMYLCATSRASGTSGSNEQFFGPGTRLTVL.

This clonotype was picked up many times. A much larger clone differs from this one at a single base, so this may be a read error. The chain's CDR3 is CASSYDIASEQYF. In DNA form, the CDR3 reads TGTGCCAGCAGCTACGACATCGCCTCCGAGCAGTACTTC. The chain carries TRBV5-5 and TRBJ2-7, with D hard to call. The germline V gene encodes CDR1 SGHKS and CDR2 YYEKEE (reference sequence). CDR3 length equals 13 residues. The germline V and J ends were trimmed by 3 bases and 6 bases, with 13 bases remaining between them.